These 18 T cell receptor beta chains share one sample of origin, sequenced in a study of blood T cell repertoires in COVID-19. TCRdb's copy holds only in-frame clones and misses some; the assay was immunoSEQ multiplex PCR. The table shows approximately 200,000 clones, with 70% to 90% occurring only once. Sequencing was performed on peripheral blood. These receptors were collected from a man aged 50 to 60 with acute or convalescent COVID-19.

This chain joins TRBV10-3 and TRBJ2-7; D unresolved. V lost 3 bases and J lost 4, with 7 bases in between. The germline gives CDR1 ENHRY, CDR2 SYGVKD. The CDR3 is 12 residues long. The CDR3 nucleotides are TGTGCCATCAGTGAAACAGAGTACGAGCAGTACTTC. It is translated as CAISETEYEQYF.

J is TRBJ1-6 and V is TRBV13, with D perhaps matching TRBD1 (6 bases). The CDR3 consists of 14 residues. Germline-derived CDR1 and CDR2 are PRHDT and FYEKMQ (reference sequence). The ends were cut back, 6 bases at V and 7 bases at J, with 13 bases in the middle. The CDR3 loop is CASRQGQRNSPLHF. CDR3 nucleotide sequence: TGTGCCAGCAGGCAAGGACAGAGGAATTCACCCCTCCACTTT.

CDR3 in amino acids: CAISDGVGYGYTF. The CDR3 DNA reads as TGTGCCATCAGTGACGGGGTCGGGTATGGCTACACCTTC. The gene calls are TRBV10-3 and TRBJ1-2; D uncertain. V gave up 3 bases and J gave up 5 bases, with 10 bases separating them. The germline V gene encodes CDR1 ENHRY and CDR2 SYGVKD. The CDR3 length is 13 residues.

The chain joins TRBV6-2 or TRBV6-3 to TRBJ1-6; no firm D call. V gave up 1 base and J gave up 7 bases, with 11 bases separating them. Per germline, CDR1 MNHEY and CDR2 SVGEGT. There are 15 residues in the CDR3. The CDR3 DNA is TGTGCCAGCAGTTACTACCCTGGCCCCAATTCACCCCTCCACTTT. This gives the protein CASSYYPGPNSPLHF.

The genes are TRBV6-1 and TRBJ1-3, with 8 bases fitting TRBD1. The CDR3 runs to 16 residues. V shed 0 bases and J 4 bases; nucleotides not matched to a gene: 5. The germline V gene has CDR1 MNHNS and CDR2 SASEGT. The CDR3 sequence is CASSEAVTGAGNTIYF. As DNA, the CDR3 is TGTGCCAGCAGTGAAGCCGTGACAGGGGCCGGAAACACCATATATTTT.

A word on this clone: The same CDR3 arises from other DNA sequences in this sample as well. The chain recombines TRBV5-1 with TRBJ1-2, with D perhaps matching TRBD1 (5 bases). The CDR3 is 13 amino acids. Germline assignment: CDR1 SGHRS and CDR2 YFSETQ. Trimming took off 0 bases at V and 2 bases at J, with 5 bases between the two ends. For the CDR3, the DNA is TGCGCCAGCAGCTTGGGACAGAACTATGGCTACACCTTC. Translated: CASSLGQNYGYTF.

This clone came up once. The J gene is TRBJ1-1, the V gene TRBV11-2, with a possible D match to TRBD1 (6 bases). CDR1 SGHAT and CDR2 FQNNGV come from the germline V gene. The CDR3 loop spans 14 amino acids. With 5 bases removed from V and 2 bases from J, the gap between germline ends came to 12 bases. The CDR3 region is CASSPPGANTEAFF. The DNA for the CDR3 is TGTGCCAGCAGCCCCCCAGGGGCTAACACTGAAGCTTTCTTT.

The rearrangement links TRBV5-1 to TRBJ1-1; a weak D match, TRBD1 (5 bases). This CDR3 is built from 16 residues. Between the trimmed V and J ends, which lost 0 bases and 5 bases, there was a span of 17 bases. Germline-derived CDR1 and CDR2 are SGHRS and YFSETQ. Here the CDR3 DNA reads TGCGCCAGCAGCTTGGCCTCCGGGCCCGGGGGGACTGAAGCTTTCTTT. Its protein product is CASSLASGPGGTEAFF.

The chain recombines TRBV6-5 with TRBJ2-7; a weak D match, TRBD2 (5 bases). V dropped 6 bases and J dropped 0 bases, with 9 bases sitting between them. CDR3 length: 13 residues. Germline loops: CDR1 MNHEY, CDR2 SVGAGI. DNA for the CDR3: TGTGCCAGCAGCTCGGGGAACTCCTACGAGCAGTACTTC. Translated, it gives CASSSGNSYEQYF.

V and J are TRBV5-1 and TRBJ1-1; a weak D match, TRBD1 (6 bases). The V gene's germline CDR1 is SGHRS and CDR2 YFSETQ. CDR3 length: 13 amino acids. V was pared by 4 bases and J by 3 bases, with 10 bases between. CDR3 protein: CASSPEGDTEAFF. The DNA for the CDR3 is TGCGCCAGCAGCCCCGAGGGGGACACTGAAGCTTTCTTT.

The rearrangement links TRBV7-8 to TRBJ2-5, with a possible D match to TRBD1 (6 bases). Germline V gene data show CDR1 as SGHVS and CDR2 as FQNEAQ. The CDR3 is 14 amino acids. V dropped 5 bases and J dropped 2 bases, with 12 bases sitting between them. CDR3 in amino acids: CASSPRGFQETQYF. The CDR3 DNA sequence: TGTGCCAGCAGCCCTAGGGGGTTTCAAGAGACCCAGTACTTC.

The chain carries TRBV27 and TRBJ1-3, with 8 bases fitting TRBD1. Germline V gives CDR1 MNHEY, CDR2 SMNVEV (reference sequence). CDR3 length: 17 residues. V lost 5 bases, J lost 2 bases, and 11 bases stayed unmatched. The CDR3 region is CASSQWTGHRPGNTIYF. For the CDR3, the DNA is TGTGCCAGCAGTCAATGGACAGGGCATAGACCTGGAAACACCATATATTTT.

This clone showed up just once. J is TRBJ1-2 and V is TRBV29-1; D is undetermined. This CDR3 spans 13 amino acids. Germline values: CDR1 SQVTM, CDR2 ANQGSEA. Trimming pared 6 bases from V and 4 bases from J, leaving 15 bases between. In DNA, the CDR3 is TGCAGCGTGGCAGTCGGAGCCATCTATGGCTACACCTTC. Translation: CSVAVGAIYGYTF.

This sequence joins TRBV11-2 and TRBJ1-4, with no clear D. CDR1 and CDR2 (germline): SGHAT, FQNNGV. Trimming pared 2 bases from V and 4 bases from J, leaving 8 bases between. The CDR3 is made up of 14 amino acids. The CDR3: CASSLLYGNEKLFF. For the CDR3, the DNA is TGTGCCAGCAGCTTACTCTATGGTAATGAAAAACTGTTTTTT.

This rearrangement joins TRBV7-9 to TRBJ2-1; TRBD2 matches 8 bases. Germline loops: CDR1 SEHNR, CDR2 FQNEAQ (reference sequence). J gave up 5 bases and V 4 bases, and 19 bases lay outside the gene matches. The length of the CDR3 is 19 residues. CDR3 protein: CASSSPILGGGLAHNEQFF. The DNA for the CDR3 is TGTGCCAGCAGCTCGCCCATCCTCGGGGGGGGCTTGGCCCACAATGAGCAGTTCTTC.

This clone was seen just once. The chain has TRBV4-2 and TRBJ1-1, with a tentative D call TRBD1 (5 bases). Germline CDR1 LGHNA, CDR2 YNFKEQ. V was cut by 6 bases and J by 4 bases, with 15 bases left in between. CDR3 length: 14 amino acids. CDR3 coding DNA: TGTGCCAGCAGAGTGGGGGGGATAGGCACTGAAGCTTTCTTT. Protein product: CASRVGGIGTEAFF.

This clone was recorded only once. The rearrangement joins TRBV6-1 to TRBJ1-5, with TRBD1 as a possible D gene (5 bases). The germline V gene has CDR1 MNHNS and CDR2 SASEGT. The CDR3 consists of 13 residues. V lost 1 base to trimming and J lost 10 bases, with 11 bases between them. The CDR3 spells CASSEGGAGPQHF. For the CDR3, the DNA is TGTGCCAGCAGTGAAGGGGGCGCGGGACCCCAGCATTTT.

This clone was seen once. The V call is TRBV27, the J call TRBJ1-2; unclear D gene. The CDR3 covers 15 residues. V gave up 3 bases and J gave up 2 bases, with 13 bases separating them. Germline V CDR1 and CDR2: MNHEY, SMNVEV (reference sequence). In DNA form, the CDR3 reads TGTGCCAGCAGTTTCGGGTTCTTTGGGAACTATGGCTACACCTTC. Its protein product is CASSFGFFGNYGYTF.